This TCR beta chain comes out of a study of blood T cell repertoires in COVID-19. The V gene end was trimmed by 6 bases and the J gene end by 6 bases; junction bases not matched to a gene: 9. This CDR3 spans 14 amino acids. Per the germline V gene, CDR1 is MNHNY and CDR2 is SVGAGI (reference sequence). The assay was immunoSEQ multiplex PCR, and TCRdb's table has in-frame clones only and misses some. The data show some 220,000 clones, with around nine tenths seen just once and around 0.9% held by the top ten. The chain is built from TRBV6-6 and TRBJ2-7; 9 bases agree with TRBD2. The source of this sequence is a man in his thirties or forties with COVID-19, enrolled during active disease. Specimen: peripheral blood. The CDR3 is CASSSAGGLTEQYF. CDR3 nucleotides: TGTGCCAGCAGCTCTGCGGGGGGGCTAACCGAGCAGTACTTC.